This TCR beta chain was sequenced during a study of cytomegalovirus exposure and HLA in healthy donors. Study-level findings and limits: TCR beta V- and J-gene trimming, according to a later analysis, was linked to a missense DCLRE1C variant. The study reported that TCR beta sequences accurately predicted HLA-A and HLA-B alleles in most subjects.

At sampling all donors were nominally healthy, likely with unrecorded immune exposures. In the PCR, 60 Vbeta and 13 Jbeta primers were used. Measured with immunoSEQ multiplex PCR; TCRdb has only the in-frame clones, and not every one. The repertoire holds some 130,000 clones, with 70% to 85% as singletons. The CDR3 has 14 residues. Germline loops: CDR1 MNHEY, CDR2 SVGAGI. Trimming cost V 10 bases and J 6 bases, with 19 bases left between them. With regard to this clone: Its antigen is currently unknown.

The clonotype originates from a boy aged 2 to 10 in good health and CMV-seronegative. Sequencing used PBMCs. This rearrangement joins TRBV6-5 to TRBJ2-1; a possible D gene is TRBD2 (7 bases). In DNA, the CDR3 is TGTGCCACCCAGGGAGGGGGGGGCAGCAATGAGCAGTTCTTC. It codes for CATQGGGGSNEQFF.